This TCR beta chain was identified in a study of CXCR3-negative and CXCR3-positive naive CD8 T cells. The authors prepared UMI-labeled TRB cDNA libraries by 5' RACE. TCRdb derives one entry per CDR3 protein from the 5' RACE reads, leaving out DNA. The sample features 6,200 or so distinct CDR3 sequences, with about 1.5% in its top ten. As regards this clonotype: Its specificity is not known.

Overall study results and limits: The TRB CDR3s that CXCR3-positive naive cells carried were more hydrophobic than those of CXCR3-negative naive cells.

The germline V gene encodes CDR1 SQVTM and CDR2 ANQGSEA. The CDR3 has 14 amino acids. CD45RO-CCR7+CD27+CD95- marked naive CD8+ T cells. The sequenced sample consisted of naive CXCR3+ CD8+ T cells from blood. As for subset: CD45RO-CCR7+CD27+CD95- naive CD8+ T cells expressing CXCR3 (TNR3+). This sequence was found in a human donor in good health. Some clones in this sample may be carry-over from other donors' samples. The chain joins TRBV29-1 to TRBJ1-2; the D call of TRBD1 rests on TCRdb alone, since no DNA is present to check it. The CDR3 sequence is CSASGQGGTWGYTF.